This entry describes one TCR beta chain. This entry comes from a study of CD8+ T cells in alopecia areata. Extraction of RNA preceded its reverse transcription into cDNA, which served as the sequencing template. TCRdb's copy holds only in-frame clones and misses some; the assay was immunoSEQ multiplex PCR. The sample has 100,000 to 150,000 clones; about 50% are singletons. CDR1 SQVTM and CDR2 ANQGSEA come from the germline V gene. The CDR3 covers 15 residues. The trim removed 4 bases at V and 2 bases at J, leaving 5 bases unmatched. The J gene is TRBJ2-3, the V gene TRBV29-1, with TRBD2 matching 11 bases. The sequences come from CD8+ T cells sorted from blood, collected at week 0. This TCR was recovered from a human donor with alopecia areata. The CDR3 sequence is CSVASGGWNTDTQYF. The CDR3 DNA is TGCAGCGTTGCTAGCGGGGGGTGGAACACAGATACGCAGTATTTT.